The clone carrying this T cell receptor beta chain was seen only a few times. The target antigen is unknown. The ends lost 5 bases at V and 1 base at J; junction bases unmatched: 3. This CDR3 spans 14 amino acids. Germline loops: CDR1 SQVTM, CDR2 ANQGSEA. The data were obtained in a study of CD8+ T cells in alopecia areata. Study-level points and caveats: Resident alphabeta T-cell populations of normal skin are likewise subject to sequencing in scalp samples.

PBMCs were stained for CD3, CD4 and CD8, and CD4+ and CD8+ T cells were sorted. Extracted RNA was reverse transcribed, and the resulting cDNA served as sequencing template. Profiling relied on immunoSEQ multiplex PCR, and the TCRdb table lists in-frame clones only, not all of them. The sample includes 150,000 to 200,000 clones, around 57% of them seen just once. The receptor was derived from a human donor in good health. V is TRBV29-1 and J is TRBJ2-3; the match to TRBD2 covers 10 bases. What was sequenced was CD4+ T cells sorted from blood. The CDR3 sequence: CSVRTSGGTDTQYF. CDR3 in DNA: TGCAGCGTTCGGACTAGCGGAGGCACAGATACGCAGTATTTT.